This T cell receptor beta chain was observed in a study of human T cells and chemical hapten exposure. About the research overall: How much TCR each sample yielded varied, mostly because pooled library volumes differed slightly. Points from the study as a whole: TCRs above 1 in 1000 frequency did not change with DPC sensitization.

This clonotype was recorded a few times. Its target is not known. Total RNA was extracted from unfractionated whole blood. The CDR3 is 16 amino acids. Germline V gene data show CDR1 as MGHRA and CDR2 as YSYEKL. V lost 3 bases and J lost 0, with 9 bases in between. The library attached unique molecular identifiers to individual cDNA molecules. Authors' processing steps: A typical sample had 95,638 TCRs, with about 23,224 to 690,600 overall. In TCRdb, the 5' RACE reads were re-called with MiXCR into one record per CDR3 protein. TCRdb's processing, not the authors', yielded these V and J calls. Among 95,000 to 120,000 distinct CDR3 sequences listed, around 20% were seen once.

The rearrangement joins TRBV4-1 to TRBJ2-6; the D is unclear. The receptor comes from a human donor in good health. In DNA, the CDR3 is TGCGCCAGCAGCCAGCTCCTCATCTCTGGGGCCAACGTCCTGACTTTC. Translation: CASSQLLISGANVLTF.